This T cell receptor (beta chain) derives from a study of identical twins. After template switching added a universal primer site, the resulting cDNA carried unique molecular identifiers. TCRdb redid the calling of the 5' RACE reads with MiXCR, one entry per CDR3 protein. The sample shows 1.5 million to 2 million distinct CDR3 sequences, 25% to 35% of them seen only once. The length of the CDR3 is 15 residues. Germline lookup yields CDR1 MNHEY and CDR2 SMNVEV (reference sequence). With 3 bases removed from V and 7 bases from J, the gap between germline ends came to 15 bases. This clonotype has just a few counts.

The J gene is TRBJ1-4, the V gene TRBV27; a weak D match, TRBD1 (5 bases). The sequence was collected from a newborn girl in good health. Material for sequencing was cord blood. The CDR3 loop is CASSFRGGAREKLFF. The CDR3 DNA follows: TGTGCCAGCAGTTTCCGGGGGGGTGCTCGTGAAAAACTGTTTTTT. Looking up the rest from reference TRBV27 and TRBJ1-4 gives the full variable domain: EAQVTQNPRYLITVTGKKLTVTCSQNMNHEYMSWYRQDPGLGLRQIYYSMNVEVTDKGDVPEGYKVSRKEKRNFPLILESPSPNQTSLYFCASSFRGGAREKLFFGSGTQLSVL.